The 11 T cell receptor beta chains below were found in one sample sequenced in a study of T cell responses to AZD1222 COVID-19 vaccine. Using immunoSEQ multiplex PCR, the repertoire was profiled, and TCRdb retains in-frame clones only, with some absent. The repertoire consists of more than 150,000 clones, with around 94% occurring once and the leading ten covering 0.64%. Specimen: peripheral blood, collected on day 0 of AZD1222 vaccination. The receptors derive from an adult in good health.

The chain employs TRBV30 and TRBJ1-6; D unclear. Between the trimmed V and J ends, which lost 0 bases and 3 bases, there was a span of 12 bases. CDR1 and CDR2 from the germline V gene are GTSNPN and SVGIG (reference sequence). This CDR3 region has 16 residues. The CDR3, as DNA: TGTGCCTGGAGTGTTCCTGCGGCCTTCTATAATTCACCCCTCCACTTT. This sequence encodes CAWSVPAAFYNSPLHF.

This chain connects TRBV29-1 to TRBJ1-1; no reliable D call. CDR3 length: 12 amino acids. Germline V gene sequence: CDR1 SQVTM, CDR2 ANQGSEA. The ends were cut back, 2 bases at V and 5 bases at J, with 9 bases in the middle. The CDR3 protein is CSVELRVTEAFF. In nucleotides, the CDR3 is TGCAGCGTTGAATTGAGGGTAACTGAAGCTTTCTTT. The full variable domain, its missing parts supplied by reference TRBV29-1 and TRBJ1-1, is SAVISQKPSRDICQRGTSLTIQCQVDSQVTMMFWYRQQPGQSLTLIATANQGSEATYESGFVIDKFPISRPNLTFSTLTVSNMSPEDSSIYLCSVELRVTEAFFGQGTRLTVV.

The DNA of the CDR3 is TGCGCCAGCAGTACCGGGACAGAGCTCAATGAGCAGTTCTTC. It specifies CASSTGTELNEQFF. This chain uses TRBV10-1 with TRBJ2-1, with TRBD1 matching 7 bases. This CDR3 has 14 amino acids. Trimming at V came to 5 bases and at J to 6 bases, leaving 7 bases not matched to a gene. Looked up from germline, CDR1 is WNHNN and CDR2 is SYGVQD (reference sequence).

The chain uses TRBV19 and TRBJ1-2; D is uncertain. CDR1 LNHDA and CDR2 SQIVND come from the germline V gene (reference sequence). The CDR3 sequence is 13 residues long. The germline V and J ends were trimmed by 3 bases and 8 bases, with 13 bases remaining between them. Written as DNA, the CDR3 is TGTGCCAGTAGTATCGAGGGAGCGGGCGGCTACACCTTC. Its translation: CASSIEGAGGYTF.

CDR3 sequence reads: CASSTRDRGNYGYTF. The CDR3 bases are TGTGCCAGTAGTACCCGGGACAGGGGTAACTATGGCTACACCTTC. The V and J genes are TRBV19 and TRBJ1-2, with 10 bases matching TRBD1. Germline CDR1 reads LNHDA; CDR2 reads SQIVND (reference sequence). This CDR3 has 15 residues. The J segment lost 1 base and the V segment lost 4 bases, leaving 3 bases of the junction unmatched.

J is TRBJ2-2 and V is TRBV28; D ambiguous. This CDR3 is built from 15 residues. The V and J ends lost 6 bases and 6 bases respectively, with 17 bases between them. Germline V gene lookup returns CDR1 MDHEN and CDR2 SYDVKM. In DNA, the CDR3 is TGTGCCAGCAGAACCAGCAGCCTAGGGCCCGGGGAGCTGTTTTTT. Encoded protein: CASRTSSLGPGELFF.

The V and J genes are TRBV19 and TRBJ2-6; 8 bases map to TRBD1. CDR3 length: 17 amino acids. Germline CDR1 is LNHDA and CDR2 is SQIVND (reference sequence). With V trimmed by 5 bases and J by 1 base, 7 bases remained unmatched. CDR3 in amino acids: CASSRPGGASGANVLTF. The CDR3 bases are TGTGCCAGTAGTCGGCCAGGGGGCGCATCTGGGGCCAACGTCCTGACTTTC. Looking up the rest from reference TRBV19 and TRBJ2-6 gives the full variable domain: DGGITQSPKYLFRKEGQNVTLSCEQNLNHDAMYWYRQDPGQGLRLIYYSQIVNDFQKGDIAEGYSVSREKKESFPLTVTSAQKNPTAFYLCASSRPGGASGANVLTFGAGSRLTVL.

This rearrangement joins TRBV4-2 to TRBJ2-7; D is tentatively TRBD1 or TRBD2 (6 bases each). Trimming stripped 0 bases from V and 3 bases from J, with 15 bases between. The CDR3 loop spans 16 amino acids. Germline CDR1 reads LGHNA; CDR2 reads YNFKEQ. The CDR3 DNA sequence: TGTGCCAGCAGCCAAGATCAAGGGGGGTACTTCTACGAGCAGTACTTC. The encoded protein is CASSQDQGGYFYEQYF.

This clone appeared a single time. The gene calls are TRBV3-1 (or the pseudogene TRBV3-2) and TRBJ1-2; a weak D match, TRBD1 (5 bases). The ends were cut back, 1 base at V and 5 bases at J, with 11 bases in the middle. The germline gives CDR1 LGHDT, CDR2 YNNKEL (reference sequence). The length of the CDR3 is 14 residues. This CDR3 reads CASSQVGAGYGYTF. The CDR3 nucleotides read TGTGCCAGCAGCCAAGTCGGAGCAGGGTATGGCTACACCTTC.

The chain is built from TRBV6-5 and TRBJ1-1; D remains ambiguous. The CDR3 is 14 residues long. Trimming shortened V by 0 bases and J by 2 bases, and 7 bases separated the two germline ends. The germline gives CDR1 MNHEY, CDR2 SVGAGI. In nucleotides, the CDR3 is TGTGCCAGCAGTTACTCTCGGGCTAACACTGAAGCTTTCTTT. Encoded protein: CASSYSRANTEAFF.

The chain couples TRBV10-3 to TRBJ2-3, with D perhaps TRBD1 or TRBD2 (5 bases each). CDR3 length: 12 residues. V gave up 10 bases and J gave up 4 bases, with 12 bases separating them. Germline values: CDR1 ENHRY, CDR2 SYGVKD. This CDR3 reads CASARESDTQYF. CDR3 nucleotides: TGTGCCAGTGCCAGGGAGTCAGATACGCAGTATTTT.